The 6 T cell receptor beta chains presented below share a single source sample, sequenced in a study of ipilimumab plus nivolumab after autologous stem cell transplantation. Produced via immunoSEQ multiplex PCR; TCRdb's table is partial and in-frame only. The sample carries roughly 6,300 clones, around 89% recorded once. The source was PBMCs, collected in a trial of ipilimumab plus nivolumab as post-transplant consolidation. The source of these receptors is a female donor with multiple myeloma.

The chain couples TRBV6-1 to TRBJ1-1, with D unresolved. The germline gives CDR1 MNHNS, CDR2 SASEGT. The ends were cut back, 6 bases at V and 3 bases at J, with 5 bases in the middle. This CDR3 has 11 residues. The CDR3, as DNA: TGTGCCAGCAGAAGATACACTGAAGCTTTCTTT. Translating gives CASRRYTEAFF.

The CDR3 sequence is CASRGTTGIYNEQFF. In DNA form, the CDR3 reads TGTGCCAGCAGGGGAACCACAGGGATCTACAATGAGCAGTTCTTC. The chain recombines TRBV28 with TRBJ2-1, with TRBD1 as a possible D gene (6 bases). V lost 6 bases to trimming and J lost 3 bases, with 15 bases between them. The V gene's germline CDR1 is MDHEN and CDR2 SYDVKM. The CDR3 loop spans 15 amino acids.

The chain uses TRBV27 and TRBJ1-1, with TRBD1 matching over 7 bases. Per the germline V gene, CDR1 is MNHEY and CDR2 is SMNVEV (reference sequence). J was trimmed by 0 bases and V by 5 bases; bases with no gene match: 6. The CDR3 has 15 amino acids. CDR3 in amino acids: CASSRIGTVNTEAFF. As DNA, the CDR3 is TGTGCCAGCAGTCGCATTGGGACAGTGAACACTGAAGCTTTCTTT.

The chain couples TRBV9 to TRBJ1-4; D is ambiguous. The V end was cut by 4 bases, the J end by 13 bases, with 17 bases between. Germline V gives CDR1 SGDLS, CDR2 YYNGEE. The CDR3 sequence is 13 residues long. The CDR3 sequence is CASSPGVTRGLFF. In DNA form, the CDR3 reads TGTGCCAGCAGCCCCGGGGTGACCCGGGGACTGTTTTTT. Based on the CDR3 plus reference TRBV9 and TRBJ1-4, the full variable domain is DSGVTQTPKHLITATGQRVTLRCSPRSGDLSVYWYQQSLDQGLQFLIQYYNGEERAKGNILERFSAQQFPDLHSELNLSSLELGDSALYFCASSPGVTRGLFFGSGTQLSVL.

The chain couples TRBV7-1 to TRBJ2-7; D gene ambiguous. TRBV7-1 is sorted into the ORF group, with uncertain function. The ends were cut back, 4 bases at V and 3 bases at J, with 13 bases in the middle. This CDR3 region has 14 residues. Written as DNA, the CDR3 is TGTGCCAGCAGCTTAGTAGGCTTAATCTACGAGCAGTACTTC. It encodes CASSLVGLIYEQYF.

The chain is built from TRBV5-4 and TRBJ1-4; D is unresolved. The ends were cut back, 4 bases at V and 5 bases at J, with 15 bases in the middle. CDR1 and CDR2 from the germline V gene are SGHNT and YYREEE (reference sequence). CDR3 length equals 15 residues. CDR3 coding DNA: TGTGCCAGCAGCGACAACAGAGAATCAAATGAAAAACTGTTTTTT. Its protein product is CASSDNRESNEKLFF.